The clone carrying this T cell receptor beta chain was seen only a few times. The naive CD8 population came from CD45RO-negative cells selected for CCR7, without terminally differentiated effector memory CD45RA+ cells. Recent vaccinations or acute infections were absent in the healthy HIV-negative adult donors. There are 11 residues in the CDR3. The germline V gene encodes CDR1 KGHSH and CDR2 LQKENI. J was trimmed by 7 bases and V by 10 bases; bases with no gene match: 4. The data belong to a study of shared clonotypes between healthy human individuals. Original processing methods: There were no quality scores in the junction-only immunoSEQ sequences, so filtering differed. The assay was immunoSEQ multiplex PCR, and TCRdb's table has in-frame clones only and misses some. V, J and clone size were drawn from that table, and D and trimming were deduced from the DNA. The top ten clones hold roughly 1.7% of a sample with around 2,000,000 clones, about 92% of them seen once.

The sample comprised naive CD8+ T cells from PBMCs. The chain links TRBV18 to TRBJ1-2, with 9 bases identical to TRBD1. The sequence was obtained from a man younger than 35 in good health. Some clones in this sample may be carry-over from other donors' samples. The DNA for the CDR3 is TGTGCCACCGGGACAGGGTTTGGCTACACCTTC. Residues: CATGTGFGYTF.